The 27 T cell receptor beta chains below come from one sample, sequenced in a study of shared clonotypes between healthy human individuals. Generated by immunoSEQ multiplex PCR, the TCRdb table keeps only in-frame clones and is missing some. The sample records roughly 1 million clones, roughly 80% being singletons. Source material: memory CD4+ T cells sorted from blood. As to subset: CD45RA-negative fraction. The receptors derive from a man between 18 and 29 years old in good health.

The chain combines TRBV5-4 with TRBJ2-5; a weak D match, TRBD2 (6 bases). The ends were cut back, 0 bases at V and 1 base at J, with 13 bases in the middle. The CDR3 consists of 16 residues. CDR1 is SGHNT and CDR2 is YYREEE in the germline V gene (reference sequence). The CDR3 bases are TGTGCCAGCAGCTTGGGGGGTAGCGGAGTCCAAGAGACCCAGTACTTC. It yields the protein CASSLGGSGVQETQYF.

The chain uses TRBV19 and TRBJ2-7, with 9 positions matching TRBD1. With V trimmed by 5 bases and J by 5 bases, 7 bases remained unmatched. The CDR3 is 14 amino acids. The germline gives CDR1 LNHDA, CDR2 SQIVND (reference sequence). For the CDR3, the DNA is TGTGCCAGTAGTGCCGGGACAGGGATCGACGAGCAGTACTTC. Translating gives CASSAGTGIDEQYF.

The genes are TRBV19 and TRBJ2-3; TRBD2 agrees at 8 bases. The germline CDR1 and CDR2 sequences are LNHDA and SQIVND (reference sequence). The CDR3 has 16 amino acids. Unmatched junction bases numbered 8, after V lost 3 bases and J lost 3 bases. In DNA, the CDR3 is TGTGCCAGTAGTATTTCCGGGGGGGATGTTACAGATACGCAGTATTTT. Protein product: CASSISGGDVTDTQYF.

CDR3 sequence reads: CASSQPSKTGTGISGNTIYF. CDR3 DNA sequence: TGCGCCAGCAGCCAACCTTCTAAGACCGGGACAGGGATCTCTGGAAACACCATATATTTT. The chain has TRBV4-1 and TRBJ1-3; 9 bases are shared with TRBD1. In germline, CDR1 is MGHRA, CDR2 YSYEKL. V shed 2 bases, J shed 0 bases, and the junction held 14 bases outside the gene matches. This CDR3 has 20 amino acids.

This clone was detected a few times. The J gene is TRBJ2-3, the V gene TRBV4-3; 9 positions agree with TRBD2. Germline assignment: CDR1 LGHNA and CDR2 YSLEER. The CDR3 sequence is 18 residues long. After removal of 1 base from V and 5 bases from J, the junction contained 13 bases not matched to a gene. CDR3 in amino acids: CASSQGSAGGPGGDTQYF. The CDR3 DNA is TGCGCCAGCAGCCAAGGATCGGCGGGAGGGCCCGGAGGAGATACGCAGTATTTT.

V gene TRBV29-1 combines with J gene TRBJ2-5; D uncertain. The CDR3 loop spans 11 amino acids. V lost 6 bases to trimming and J lost 4 bases, with 9 bases between them. Germline V gene sequence: CDR1 SQVTM, CDR2 ANQGSEA. CDR3 residues: CSVFRIETQYF. CDR3 nucleotides: TGCAGCGTCTTTAGGATAGAGACCCAGTACTTC.

To note about this clone: Other DNA sequences in the sample encode the same CDR3. The V call is TRBV6-6, the J call TRBJ2-7, with 9 bases matching TRBD1. The CDR3 loop spans 14 amino acids. Germline CDR1 reads MNHNY; CDR2 reads SVGAGI (reference sequence). V was clipped by 5 bases and J by 3 bases; unmatched bases: 5. The CDR3 is CASSPGQGLYEQYF. Written as DNA, the CDR3 is TGTGCCAGCAGTCCGGGACAGGGTCTCTACGAGCAGTACTTC.

This rearrangement joins TRBV6-1 to TRBJ1-1; TRBD1 matches 8 bases. Germline V gives CDR1 MNHNS, CDR2 SASEGT. This CDR3 contains 14 residues. V was pared by 7 bases and J by 5 bases, with 9 bases of the junction left unmatched. The CDR3 coding sequence is TGTGCCAGCAAGATAACAGGGGGAAGAACTGAAGCTTTCTTT. It is translated as CASKITGGRTEAFF.

This chain links TRBV4-3 with TRBJ1-2; D unresolved. The CDR3 has 14 amino acids. The germline V gene encodes CDR1 LGHNA and CDR2 YSLEER. Trimming left V 0 bases short and J 5 bases short, with 10 bases between. The CDR3 sequence: CASSQDRAGYGYTF. The CDR3 DNA follows: TGCGCCAGCAGCCAAGATCGGGCGGGTTATGGCTACACCTTC.

About this clone itself: A far larger clone is only one base removed, so a read error is likely. The V call is TRBV2, the J call TRBJ1-3; D uncertain. V was clipped by 6 bases and J by 0 bases, with 12 bases between them. The CDR3 consists of 15 residues. The germline V gene encodes CDR1 SNHLY and CDR2 FYNNEI. In DNA, the CDR3 is TGTGCCAGCAGCGGCCAACCGGGCTCTGGAAACACCATATATTTT. It yields the protein CASSGQPGSGNTIYF.

Comments on this clone: It differs at one base from a far larger clone, so likely a read error. The rearrangement joins TRBV7-2 to TRBJ2-1; 12 bases are a match to TRBD2. V shed 5 bases and J 3 bases; nucleotides not matched to a gene: 2. Germline V gene sequence: CDR1 SGHTA, CDR2 FQGNSA. The CDR3 contains 15 residues. The CDR3 region has the DNA TGTGCCAGCAGCGAGACTAGCGGGAGCTACAATGAGCAGTTCTTC. This sequence encodes CASSETSGSYNEQFF. The whole variable domain, remainder taken from reference TRBV7-2 and TRBJ2-1, is GAGVSQSPSNKVTEKGKDVELRCDPISGHTALYWYRQSLGQGLEFLIYFQGNSAPDKSGLPSDRFSAERTGGSVSTLTIQRTQQEDSAVYLCASSETSGSYNEQFFGPGTRLTVL.

The V call is TRBV30, the J call TRBJ1-5; D not certain. Germline-derived CDR1 and CDR2 are GTSNPN and SVGIG (reference sequence). V was shortened by 1 base and J by 4 bases, with 8 bases between the two germline ends. CDR3 length: 13 amino acids. The CDR3 nucleotides read TGTGCCTGGAGTGGGTCGTCGAATCAGCCCCAGCATTTT. Translation: CAWSGSSNQPQHF.

Concerning this clone itself: Other DNA variants within this sample encode the same CDR3. This chain links TRBV6-1 with TRBJ1-6; D is undetermined. The CDR3 has 13 amino acids. Germline lookup yields CDR1 MNHNS and CDR2 SASEGT. The V end was cut by 1 base, the J end by 7 bases, with 5 bases between. The CDR3 loop is CASSEVGNSPLHF. The CDR3 region has the DNA TGTGCCAGCAGTGAAGTTGGGAATTCACCCCTCCACTTT.

This clone was seen repeatedly, ten times or more. Distinct nucleotide sequences in the sample also encode this CDR3. The rearrangement joins TRBV7-2 to TRBJ2-7, with TRBD2 as a possible D gene (5 bases). V was cut by 2 bases and J by 4 bases, with 6 bases left in between. This CDR3 has 12 residues. Germline V CDR1 and CDR2: SGHTA, FQGNSA. The CDR3 bases are TGTGCCAGCAGCTTATCGGGATACGAGCAGTACTTC. Its translation: CASSLSGYEQYF.

In DNA form, the CDR3 reads TGTGCCAGTAGTATAGGACTAGCGGGAGGGCGGAGCACCGGGGAGCTGTTTTTT. It encodes CASSIGLAGGRSTGELFF. The chain carries TRBV19 and TRBJ2-2; 14 positions agree with TRBD2. Trimming removed 1 base from V and 4 bases from J; junction bases left unmatched: 5. From germline, CDR1 is LNHDA and CDR2 SQIVND (reference sequence). The CDR3 extends over 18 amino acids.

The J gene is TRBJ1-2, the V gene TRBV7-9, with unresolved D. Germline-derived CDR1 and CDR2 are SEHNR and FQNEAQ (reference sequence). Trimming cost V 2 bases and J 1 base, with 8 bases left between them. The CDR3 contains 14 residues. CDR3 amino acids: CASSLSKSNYGYTF. In nucleotides, the CDR3 is TGTGCCAGCAGCTTATCGAAGAGTAACTATGGCTACACCTTC.

The rearrangement uses TRBV29-1 and TRBJ1-4; D is undetermined. Germline CDR1 is SQVTM and CDR2 is ANQGSEA. CDR3 size: 13 residues. The ends were cut back, 5 bases at V and 7 bases at J, with 14 bases in the middle. CDR3 DNA sequence: TGCAGCGTTAAGACACCCCGTAGTGAAAAACTGTTTTTT. This sequence encodes CSVKTPRSEKLFF.

The chain combines TRBV7-2 with TRBJ2-7; TRBD2 aligns across 9 bases. The CDR3 has 15 amino acids. The V segment lost 3 bases and the J segment 5 bases; nucleotides outside the gene matches: 8. Per germline, CDR1 SGHTA and CDR2 FQGNSA. Here the CDR3 reads CASSFSGGNRDEQYF. CDR3 sequence (DNA): TGTGCCAGCAGCTTTAGCGGGGGTAACCGAGACGAGCAGTACTTC.

This sequence joins TRBV28 and TRBJ2-1; D is perhaps TRBD1 (6 bases). V was shortened by 5 bases and J by 8 bases, with 19 bases between the two germline ends. This CDR3 has 15 amino acids. Germline V gene data show CDR1 as MDHEN and CDR2 as SYDVKM. CDR3 DNA sequence: TGTGCCAGCAGTACCACAGGGAACAATCGGGATGAGCAGTTCTTC. Its translation: CASSTTGNNRDEQFF.

The table lists this clone with a few counts. The chain is built from TRBV5-5 and TRBJ2-7, with 7 bases lining up with TRBD2. Germline assignment: CDR1 SGHKS and CDR2 YYEKEE (reference sequence). This CDR3 is built from 12 residues. The J segment lost 2 bases and the V segment lost 5 bases, leaving 1 base of the junction unmatched. The CDR3 reads CASSGTTYEQYF. The CDR3 DNA sequence: TGTGCCAGCAGTGGGACTACCTACGAGCAGTACTTC.

The genes are TRBV10-3 and TRBJ2-3; unclear D gene. From germline, CDR1 is ENHRY and CDR2 SYGVKD. CDR3 size: 14 residues. V was clipped by 4 bases and J by 0 bases, with 8 bases between them. The CDR3 loop is CAISVGTSTDTQYF. The CDR3 DNA follows: TGTGCCATCAGTGTAGGTACGAGCACAGATACGCAGTATTTT.

Points on this clone: A much more abundant neighbour one base away suggests this may be a read error. This chain joins TRBV6-6 and TRBJ1-2; TRBD1 matches 9 bases. The CDR3 is 13 amino acids. Losses at the gene ends were 5 bases for V and 4 bases for J; bases not matched to a gene: 2. Germline CDR1 MNHNY, CDR2 SVGAGI (reference sequence). For the CDR3, the DNA is TGTGCCAGCAGTCCGGACAGGGGCTATGGCTACACCTTC. Protein sequence: CASSPDRGYGYTF.

The chain carries TRBV19 and TRBJ1-3; D unresolved. The germline V gene has CDR1 LNHDA and CDR2 SQIVND (reference sequence). The CDR3 has 14 residues. V was pared by 7 bases and J by 0 bases, with 10 bases between. This chain's CDR3 is CASTWGSSGNTIYF. CDR3 sequence (DNA): TGTGCCAGTACCTGGGGAAGCTCTGGAAACACCATATATTTT. Supplemented by reference TRBV19 and TRBJ1-3, the full variable domain reads DGGITQSPKYLFRKEGQNVTLSCEQNLNHDAMYWYRQDPGQGLRLIYYSQIVNDFQKGDIAEGYSVSREKKESFPLTVTSAQKNPTAFYLCASTWGSSGNTIYFGEGSWLTVV.

The chain has TRBV18 and TRBJ1-1; no clear D gene. The CDR3 is made up of 12 amino acids. Germline V gene data show CDR1 as KGHSH and CDR2 as LQKENI. Trimming took off 1 base at V and 7 bases at J, with 7 bases between the two ends. CDR3 sequence (DNA): TGTGCCAGCTCACCACAGGGCGTTGAAGCTTTCTTT. Amino acids: CASSPQGVEAFF.

The rearrangement links TRBV2 to TRBJ2-5, with D hard to call. The CDR3 is made up of 15 amino acids. Germline V gives CDR1 SNHLY, CDR2 FYNNEI. Trimming stripped 0 bases from V and 4 bases from J, with 12 bases between. CDR3: CASSEAASVGETQYF. The DNA of the CDR3 is TGTGCCAGCAGTGAAGCGGCGAGCGTAGGAGAGACCCAGTACTTC.

This clone was recorded only once. The chain employs TRBV4-1 and TRBJ2-5, with 9 bases lining up with TRBD1. There are 15 residues in the CDR3. V lost 4 bases to trimming and J lost 5 bases; unmatched junction nucleotides: 8. Per germline, CDR1 MGHRA and CDR2 YSYEKL. This CDR3 is CASSLLDRGGETQYF. The CDR3 coding sequence is TGCGCCAGCAGCCTCCTGGACAGGGGCGGCGAGACCCAGTACTTC.

The rearrangement links TRBV2 to TRBJ2-7, with 11 bases matching TRBD1. Germline V gene lookup returns CDR1 SNHLY and CDR2 FYNNEI. The CDR3 is 13 residues long. The V and J ends lost 6 bases and 6 bases, in that order; junction bases with no gene match: 4. CDR3 region: CASSVGTGGEQYF. The CDR3, as DNA: TGTGCCAGCAGCGTCGGGACAGGGGGCGAGCAGTACTTC. The full variable domain, its missing parts supplied by reference TRBV2 and TRBJ2-7, is EPEVTQTPSHQVTQMGQEVILRCVPISNHLYFYWYRQILGQKVEFLVSFYNNEISEKSEIFDDQFSVERPDGSNFTLKIRSTKLEDSAMYFCASSVGTGGEQYFGPGTRLTVT.